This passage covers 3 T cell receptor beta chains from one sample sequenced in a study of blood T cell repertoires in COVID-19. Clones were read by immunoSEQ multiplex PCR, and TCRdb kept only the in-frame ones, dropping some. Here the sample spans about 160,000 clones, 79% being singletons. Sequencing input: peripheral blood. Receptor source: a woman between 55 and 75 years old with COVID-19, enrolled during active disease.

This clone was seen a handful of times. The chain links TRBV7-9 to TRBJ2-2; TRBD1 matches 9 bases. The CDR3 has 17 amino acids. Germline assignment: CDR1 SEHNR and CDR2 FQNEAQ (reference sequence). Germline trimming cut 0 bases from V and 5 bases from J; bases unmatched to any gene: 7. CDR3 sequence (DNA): TGTGCCAGCAGCTTAGCGGGGACCGGGACAGGGACCGGGGAGCTGTTTTTT. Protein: CASSLAGTGTGTGELFF.

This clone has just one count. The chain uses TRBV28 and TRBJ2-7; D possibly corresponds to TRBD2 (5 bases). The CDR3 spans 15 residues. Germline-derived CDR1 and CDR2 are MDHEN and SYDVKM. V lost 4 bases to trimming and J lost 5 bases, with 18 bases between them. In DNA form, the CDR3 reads TGTGCCAGCAGTTCGTACGGGGTTCTGATCAACGAGCAGTACGTC. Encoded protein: CASSSYGVLINEQYV.

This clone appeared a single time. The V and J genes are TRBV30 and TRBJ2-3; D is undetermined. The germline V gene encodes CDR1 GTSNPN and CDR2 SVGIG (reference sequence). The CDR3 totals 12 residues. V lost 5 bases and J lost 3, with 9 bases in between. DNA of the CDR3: TGTGCCTGGCATCGAGTGACAGATACGCAGTATTTT. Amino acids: CAWHRVTDTQYF.